In its sample, the clone carrying this TCR beta chain was seen once. The target antigen is unknown. This sample was included in a study of cytomegalovirus exposure and HLA in healthy donors. Study-wide points: Several of the most significant clusters were apparently associated with common viral pathogens in a later analysis. Across donors, presence/absence analyses took sequencing depth to be roughly uniform.

The V gene's germline CDR1 is SGHRS and CDR2 YFSETQ. V lost 0 bases to trimming and J lost 2 bases; unmatched junction nucleotides: 5. The length of the CDR3 is 16 residues. The PCR made use of 60 Vbeta and 13 Jbeta primers. Libraries were prepared by immunoSEQ multiplex PCR; TCRdb keeps only in-frame clonotypes and omits some of them. Here the sample spans around 300,000 clones, approximately 85% being singletons. Sequencing was performed on PBMCs. This rearrangement joins TRBV5-1 to TRBJ2-1; the match to TRBD1 covers 7 bases. The source of this sequence is a woman between 35 and 50 years old in good health and CMV-seropositive. CDR3 loop: CASSLAEGGPYNEQFF. The CDR3 DNA is TGCGCCAGCAGCTTGGCGGAAGGGGGCCCCTACAATGAGCAGTTCTTC.